The T cell receptor beta chain under discussion was sequenced for a study of cytomegalovirus exposure and HLA in healthy donors. Study-level results: In vitro, a few CMV-associated chains proved specific for CMV antigens. Productive rates of about 90% or about 30% were seen for most TCR beta V segments in an earlier analysis.

Healthy people donating bone marrow made up the donors. The CDR3 totals 13 residues. V was pared by 5 bases and J by 4 bases, with 12 bases between. The germline V gene encodes CDR1 SGHRS and CDR2 YFSETQ. PCR was performed using 60 Vbeta and 13 Jbeta primers. Sequencing used immunoSEQ multiplex PCR; TCRdb keeps in-frame clones, though not all of them. This repertoire shows approximately 110,000 clones, about three quarters found once; its top ten account for over 4%. To note about this clone: Its antigen remains unknown. This CDR3 is also generated by other DNA sequences in the sample.

The sequencing sample was made of PBMCs. This clonotype was obtained from a female donor in good health and CMV-seropositive. The V gene is TRBV5-1, the J gene TRBJ2-5; tentative D call: TRBD1 (7 bases). In nucleotides, the CDR3 is TGCGCCAGCAGTTCCCAGGGGGGAGAGACCCAGTACTTC. Encoded protein: CASSSQGGETQYF. Full variable domain (rest looked up from reference TRBV5-1 and TRBJ2-5): KAGVTQTPRYLIKTRGQQVTLSCSPISGHRSVSWYQQTPGQGLQFLFEYFSETQRNKGNFPGRFSGRQFSNSRSEMNVSTLELGDSALYLCASSSQGGETQYFGPGTRLLVL.